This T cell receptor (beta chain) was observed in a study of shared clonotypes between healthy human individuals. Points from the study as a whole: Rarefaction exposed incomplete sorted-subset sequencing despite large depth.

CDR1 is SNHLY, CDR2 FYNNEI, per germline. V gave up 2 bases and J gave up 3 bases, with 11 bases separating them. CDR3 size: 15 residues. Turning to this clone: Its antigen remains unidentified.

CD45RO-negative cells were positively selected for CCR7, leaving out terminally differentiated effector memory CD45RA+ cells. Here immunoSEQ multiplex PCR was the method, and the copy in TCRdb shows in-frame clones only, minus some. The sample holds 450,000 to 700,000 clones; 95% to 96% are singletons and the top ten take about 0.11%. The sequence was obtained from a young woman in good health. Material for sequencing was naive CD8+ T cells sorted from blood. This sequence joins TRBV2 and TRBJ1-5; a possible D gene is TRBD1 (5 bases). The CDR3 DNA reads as TGTGCCAGCAGTGAACAGGGAAGGGACAATCAGCCCCAGCATTTT. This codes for CASSEQGRDNQPQHF.